This TCR beta chain was sequenced in a study of blood T cell repertoires in COVID-19. The data were produced by immunoSEQ multiplex PCR, yet TCRdb's version contains in-frame clones alone and is incomplete. The sample has hundreds of thousands of clones, about 88% seen once. This clonotype was obtained from a woman in her sixties in a cohort exposed to, infected with or recovered from COVID-19 (not recorded which). Sequencing input: PBMCs or T cells enriched from blood (not recorded which).

Written as DNA, the CDR3 is TGTGCCAGCAGCGCGACAGGGGAAGTGAGCTATGGCTACACCTTC. Amino acid sequence: CASSATGEVSYGYTF. The chain couples TRBV9 to TRBJ1-2, with 8 nucleotides matching TRBD1. Per the germline V gene, CDR1 is SGDLS and CDR2 is YYNGEE. The CDR3 consists of 15 residues. V was clipped by 3 bases and J by 4 bases; unmatched bases: 8.